These 27 T cell receptor beta chains were all obtained from the same sample, sequenced in a study of cytomegalovirus exposure and HLA in healthy donors. Both 60 Vbeta primers and 13 Jbeta primers went into the PCR. Some clones are missing from TCRdb's copy, which holds only in-frame ones; the method was immunoSEQ multiplex PCR. The sample contains roughly 250,000 clones, about 80% of which appear only once. Sequences were obtained from PBMCs. These receptors were taken from a girl between 2 and 10 years old in good health and CMV-seronegative.

This clone was detected a few times. The chain combines TRBV5-4 with TRBJ1-5; TRBD1 aligns across 10 bases. From germline, CDR1 is SGHNT and CDR2 YYREEE (reference sequence). After removal of 2 bases from V and 4 bases from J, the junction contained 3 bases not matched to a gene. The CDR3 has 15 residues. The CDR3 reads CASSFGTGVNQPQHF. In DNA, the CDR3 is TGTGCCAGCAGCTTTGGGACAGGGGTGAATCAGCCCCAGCATTTT.

The CDR3 DNA sequence: TGTGCCAGCCGGGCGGGGGGGAACACCGGGGAGCTGTTTTTT. Its translation is CASRAGGNTGELFF. The chain recombines TRBV28 with TRBJ2-2; TRBD2 matches 8 bases. Germline lookup yields CDR1 MDHEN and CDR2 SYDVKM. This CDR3 region has 14 residues. The ends lost 8 bases at V and 1 base at J; junction bases unmatched: 3.

CDR3 sequence (DNA): TGTGCCAGCAGCACGGGACAAGAGACCATATATTTT. Translation: CASSTGQETIYF. The chain combines TRBV7-9 with TRBJ1-3; D perhaps matches TRBD1 (6 bases). The CDR3 runs 12 residues. V was clipped by 5 bases and J by 10 bases, with 12 bases between them. The germline V gene encodes CDR1 SEHNR and CDR2 FQNEAQ (reference sequence).

The CDR3 DNA sequence: TGTGCCAGCAGTGAAGACAAACAGGGGTTGTCCACAGATACGCAGTATTTT. This sequence encodes CASSEDKQGLSTDTQYF. This chain joins TRBV2 and TRBJ2-3; the match to TRBD1 covers 7 bases. Germline-derived CDR1 and CDR2 are SNHLY and FYNNEI. This CDR3 has 17 residues. V lost 1 base to trimming and J lost 2 bases; unmatched junction nucleotides: 9. The full variable domain, in which reference TRBV2 and TRBJ2-3 provide the parts outside the CDR3, is EPEVTQTPSHQVTQMGQEVILRCVPISNHLYFYWYRQILGQKVEFLVSFYNNEISEKSEIFDDQFSVERPDGSNFTLKIRSTKLEDSAMYFCASSEDKQGLSTDTQYFGPGTRLTVL.

The chain employs TRBV5-5 and TRBJ2-7; possibly TRBD1 for D (8 bases). Germline CDR1 and CDR2: SGHKS and YYEKEE (reference sequence). Trimming pared 3 bases from V and 2 bases from J, leaving 12 bases between. The CDR3 loop spans 14 amino acids. The CDR3 is CASSWTGTTYEQYF. CDR3 coding DNA: TGTGCCAGCAGCTGGACAGGGACTACCTACGAGCAGTACTTC.

This clone occurred a few times. This chain links TRBV5-1 with TRBJ1-1, with no clear D. The germline gives CDR1 SGHRS, CDR2 YFSETQ. V shed 3 bases and J shed 5 bases, with 11 bases lying between them. The CDR3 spans 13 residues. The CDR3 spells CASSWVWRTEAFF. CDR3 bases: TGCGCCAGCAGCTGGGTCTGGCGGACTGAAGCTTTCTTT.

Here the CDR3 DNA reads TGTGCCAGCAGTTCGCCCCTAACTGAAGCTTTCTTT. This gives the protein CASSSPLTEAFF. This chain uses TRBV28 with TRBJ1-1; D not certain. The CDR3 runs 12 residues. The V gene lost 4 bases and the J gene lost 5 bases, with 8 bases spanning the gap. Germline values: CDR1 MDHEN, CDR2 SYDVKM.

This sequence joins TRBV27 and TRBJ1-5; 9 nucleotides agree with TRBD1. This CDR3 has 15 residues. Germline loops: CDR1 MNHEY, CDR2 SMNVEV (reference sequence). The ends lost 3 bases at V and 5 bases at J; junction bases unmatched: 5. CDR3 DNA sequence: TGTGCCAGCAGTTTGGGACAGGGCCCACATCAGCCCCAGCATTTT. It specifies CASSLGQGPHQPQHF.

This chain connects TRBV19 to TRBJ2-2, with D maybe TRBD1 (5 bases). The CDR3 has 14 residues. CDR1 and CDR2 from the germline V gene are LNHDA and SQIVND (reference sequence). Trimming left V 3 bases short and J 6 bases short, with 11 bases between. This CDR3 reads CASSISGFPGELFF. CDR3 nucleotides: TGTGCCAGTAGTATTTCAGGGTTTCCCGGGGAGCTGTTTTTT.

This chain joins TRBV7-9 and TRBJ2-7, with 14 bases fitting TRBD2. The CDR3 runs to 15 residues. V lost 3 bases to trimming and J lost 7 bases; unmatched junction nucleotides: 5. The germline V gene has CDR1 SEHNR and CDR2 FQNEAQ (reference sequence). This CDR3 reads CASSFGTSGSWEQYF. In DNA, the CDR3 is TGTGCCAGCAGCTTCGGGACTAGCGGGAGTTGGGAGCAGTACTTC.

The chain combines TRBV28 with TRBJ1-2; no clear D gene. Germline assignment: CDR1 MDHEN and CDR2 SYDVKM. The CDR3 is 12 residues long. V was clipped by 5 bases and J by 4 bases, with 8 bases between them. This CDR3 is CASSPLTYGYTF. CDR3 DNA: TGTGCCAGCAGTCCCCTAACCTATGGCTACACCTTC.

This clone was detected only once. The V call is TRBV28, the J call TRBJ1-2; 9 bases are shared with TRBD1. CDR1 is MDHEN and CDR2 is SYDVKM in the germline V gene. Trimming removed 3 bases from V and 4 bases from J; junction bases left unmatched: 12. The CDR3 consists of 17 residues. CDR3 sequence reads: CASSLGWTGAGIYGYTF. The CDR3 DNA sequence: TGTGCCAGCAGTTTGGGATGGACAGGGGCGGGCATCTATGGCTACACCTTC.

This chain uses TRBV9 with TRBJ2-3; D call uncertain. V was cut by 0 bases and J by 0 bases, with 11 bases left in between. Germline CDR1 is SGDLS and CDR2 is YYNGEE. The CDR3 is made up of 16 amino acids. The CDR3 protein is CASSVGLQISTDTQYF. For the CDR3, the DNA is TGTGCCAGCAGCGTAGGTCTCCAGATTAGCACAGATACGCAGTATTTT. The full variable domain, its missing parts supplied by reference TRBV9 and TRBJ2-3, is DSGVTQTPKHLITATGQRVTLRCSPRSGDLSVYWYQQSLDQGLQFLIQYYNGEERAKGNILERFSAQQFPDLHSELNLSSLELGDSALYFCASSVGLQISTDTQYFGPGTRLTVL.

The CDR3 loop reads CASSVGEGLAGGNEQFF. CDR3 nucleotides: TGTGCCAGCAGCGTAGGCGAGGGACTAGCGGGGGGCAATGAGCAGTTCTTC. The gene calls are TRBV9 and TRBJ2-1; TRBD2 agrees at 15 bases. After removal of 0 bases from V and 6 bases from J, the junction contained 4 bases not matched to a gene. From germline, CDR1 is SGDLS and CDR2 YYNGEE. The CDR3 is 17 residues long.

This clone showed up just a few times. The chain employs TRBV7-9 and TRBJ2-5; TRBD2 agrees at 11 bases. J lost 4 bases, V lost 8 bases, and 9 bases had no gene match. In germline, CDR1 is SEHNR, CDR2 FQNEAQ (reference sequence). The CDR3 extends over 15 amino acids. CDR3 in DNA: TGTGCCAGCTCCACTAGCGGGAGAGGGGCAGAGACCCAGTACTTC. It specifies CASSTSGRGAETQYF.

The chain carries TRBV5-1 and TRBJ1-2; a possible D gene is TRBD1 (6 bases). Trimming pared 0 bases from V and 6 bases from J, leaving 12 bases between. The CDR3 is 14 amino acids. CDR1 SGHRS and CDR2 YFSETQ come from the germline V gene. CDR3 DNA sequence: TGCGCCAGCAGCTTGGAACTCAGGGGTAATGGCTACACCTTC. This sequence encodes CASSLELRGNGYTF.

The chain uses TRBV4-2 and TRBJ2-3, with 7 bases that match TRBD1. This CDR3 spans 17 amino acids. V dropped 1 base and J dropped 2; count of bases not matched to a gene: 9. Germline V lookup: CDR1 LGHNA, CDR2 YNFKEQ. CDR3 amino acids: CASSQVYRGQLTDTQYF. CDR3 DNA sequence: TGTGCCAGCAGCCAAGTTTATCGGGGACAGCTCACAGATACGCAGTATTTT.

The chain couples TRBV6-5 to TRBJ2-7; perhaps TRBD1 as D (6 bases). V lost 0 bases, J lost 4 bases, and 13 bases lay in between. Germline assignment: CDR1 MNHEY and CDR2 SVGAGI. This CDR3 has 15 amino acids. Here the CDR3 reads CASSYSRQAQYEQYF. The CDR3 DNA reads TGTGCCAGCAGTTACTCGAGACAGGCACAATACGAGCAGTACTTC.

With regard to this clone: Mismatch with germline at one junction end may stem from a read error. The chain uses TRBV7-9 and TRBJ1-1; TRBD1 matches 9 bases. The CDR3 runs to 15 residues. Germline loops: CDR1 SEHNR, CDR2 FQNEAQ (reference sequence). CDR3 sequence (DNA): TGTTCCAGCAGCTTGGGGGACAGGGCTACTTTTTCGGCTTTCTTT. Translation: CSSSLGDRATFSAFF.

The chain has TRBV29-1 and TRBJ2-5; 7 bases agree with TRBD1. Trimming took 4 bases from V and 3 from J; bases not matched to a gene: 5. The CDR3 loop spans 13 amino acids. CDR1 is SQVTM, CDR2 ANQGSEA, per germline. CDR3 coding DNA: TGCAGCGTTGTGGGACAGCAAGAAGAGACCCAGTACTTC. It translates to CSVVGQQEETQYF.

This clone was seen a handful of times. Relative to the germline gene, one junction end is altered; a read error may explain this. This chain uses TRBV4-2 with TRBJ2-2; D possibly corresponds to TRBD2 (7 bases). This CDR3 has 11 residues. Germline-derived CDR1 and CDR2 are LGHNA and YNFKEQ. CDR3 in amino acids: CARGVKVKGVF. The DNA of the CDR3 is TGTGCCCGGGGGGTCAAGGTTAAGGGGGTTTTT.

A single count supports this clone. The genes are TRBV5-6 and TRBJ1-2; D gene unclear. Between the trimmed V and J ends, which lost 2 bases and 6 bases, there was a span of 5 bases. There are 11 residues in the CDR3. The germline V gene encodes CDR1 SGHDT and CDR2 YYEEEE. For the CDR3, the DNA is TGTGCCAGCAGCTTCCAGGATGGCTACACCTTC. It is translated as CASSFQDGYTF.

The chain has TRBV6-5 and TRBJ2-2, with D uncertain. The CDR3 spans 14 residues. Trimming took off 7 bases at V and 1 base at J, with 10 bases between the two ends. The germline V gene has CDR1 MNHEY and CDR2 SVGAGI. The CDR3 spells CASNTPKNTGELFF. CDR3 DNA: TGTGCCAGCAATACACCCAAGAACACCGGGGAGCTGTTTTTT.

This clone was found a few times. CDR3 nucleotide sequence: TGTGCCAGCAGCTTAGACAGTAACTATGGCTACACCTTC. Its translation: CASSLDSNYGYTF. This chain uses TRBV7-2 with TRBJ1-2, with unresolved D. Germline CDR1 and CDR2: SGHTA and FQGNSA. The CDR3 consists of 13 residues. The V gene lost 1 base and the J gene lost 1 base, with 4 bases spanning the gap.

J is TRBJ1-5 and V is TRBV6-6; D is perhaps TRBD1 (6 bases). Trimming took 8 bases from V and 1 from J, leaving 18 bases between them. This CDR3 has 16 amino acids. Germline V CDR1 and CDR2: MNHNY, SVGAGI (reference sequence). The CDR3 DNA sequence: TGTGCCAGCGAATTGGGACAACCATCAAGCAATCAGCCCCAGCATTTT. Protein sequence: CASELGQPSSNQPQHF.

This clone was observed once. The chain is built from TRBV2 and TRBJ2-1; 12 bases fit TRBD2. Per the germline V gene, CDR1 is SNHLY and CDR2 is FYNNEI. The CDR3 covers 13 residues. V trimming: 5 bases; J trimming: 15 bases; junction bases outside the gene matches: 8. The CDR3 region has the DNA TGTGCCAGCAGTATTTCTAGCGGGGGGGTTCGGTTCTTC. Translated, it gives CASSISSGGVRFF.

With respect to this clone: The junction departs from germline at one end; a sequencing error may be responsible. The chain couples TRBV4-1 to TRBJ2-3, with TRBD2 matching over 9 bases. Per germline, CDR1 MGHRA and CDR2 YSYEKL. CDR3 length: 16 amino acids. CDR3 sequence (DNA): TGCGCCAGCAGCCAAGATTCTAGCGGGATTACAGGTACGCAGTATTTT. Translated, it gives CASSQDSSGITGTQYF.